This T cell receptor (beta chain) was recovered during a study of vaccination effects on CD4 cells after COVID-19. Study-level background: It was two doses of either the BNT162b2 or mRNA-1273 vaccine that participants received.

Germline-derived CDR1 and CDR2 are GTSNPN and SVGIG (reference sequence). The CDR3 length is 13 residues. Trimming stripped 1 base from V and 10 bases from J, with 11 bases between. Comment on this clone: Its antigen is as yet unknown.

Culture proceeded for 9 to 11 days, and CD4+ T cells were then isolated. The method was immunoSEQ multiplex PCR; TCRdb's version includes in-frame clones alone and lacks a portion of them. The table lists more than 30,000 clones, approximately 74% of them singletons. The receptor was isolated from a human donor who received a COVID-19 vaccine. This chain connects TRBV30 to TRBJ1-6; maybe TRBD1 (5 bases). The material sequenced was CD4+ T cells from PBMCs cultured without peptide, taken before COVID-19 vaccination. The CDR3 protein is CAWSARDPSPLHF. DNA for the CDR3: TGTGCCTGGAGTGCCCGGGACCCCTCACCCCTCCACTTT.